The 13 T cell receptor delta chains presented below share a single source sample, sequenced in a study of γδ T cells in repeated Plasmodium falciparum infection. TCRdb ran CATT on the multiplex PCR reads. The table lists under 50,000 delta-chain clones, 1.6% of them singletons. Flow sorting of PBMC yielded separate Vgamma9/Vdelta2+ and Vdelta2-negative gammadelta T cell populations for bulk repertoire analysis. Sequencing was done on a sample of gamma-delta T cells from blood. These receptors all come from a pool of human donors (malaria-infected and uninfected, not separated).

This clone was seen a handful of times. TCRdb records a much larger clone's protein for this DNA, with a difference at residue 11 that likely arises from a read error; the protein given is the translation of the DNA. V usage is TRDV1 and J usage is TRDJ1; perhaps TRDD2 as D (5 bases). The J gene was not available in TCRdb and was assigned here by matching the DNA to germline segments. The CDR3 totals 21 residues. V shed 0 bases and J shed 0 bases, with 26 bases lying between them. From germline, CDR1 is TSWWSYY and CDR2 QGS. The CDR3 coding sequence is TGTGCTCTTGGGGAACTACTATTCGCCTACATTGTTCCGCAGTACACCGATAAACTCATCTTT. The encoded protein is CALGELLFAYIVPQYTDKLIF.

Sample share makes this clone medium-sized (0.01 to 0.1%). The chain couples TRDV1 to TRDJ1, with 7 nucleotides matching TRDD3. The CDR3 has 18 residues. V lost 4 bases to trimming and J lost 4 bases; unmatched junction nucleotides: 18. Germline V gene lookup returns CDR1 TSWWSYY and CDR2 QGS. This CDR3 reads CALGGVSHCGILGDKLIF. DNA of the CDR3: TGTGCTCTTGGGGGCGTCTCGCACTGTGGGATACTTGGCGATAAACTCATCTTT.

This clone has only a few counts. The protein TCRdb lists belongs to a much larger clone and differs from this DNA's translation at residue 9, which points to a read error; the protein shown is made from the DNA. The chain employs TRDV2 and TRDJ1, with 11 bases fitting TRDD3. CDR1 is GEAIGNYY and CDR2 is EKD in the germline V gene. The ends lost 3 bases at V and 3 bases at J; junction bases unmatched: 11. This CDR3 contains 17 residues. For the CDR3, the DNA is TGTGCCTGTGACTTACTGGGGGATAGCGTAAATGCCGATAAACTCATCTTT. It encodes CACDLLGDSVNADKLIF.

This clone was seen repeatedly, ten times or more. A much larger clone sits a single nucleotide away, making a read error possible. The chain links TRDV1 to TRDJ1; the match to TRDD3 covers 13 bases. Here the J gene was assigned by germline matching of the DNA, as TCRdb has none. V gave up 0 bases and J gave up 7 bases; unmatched junction bases: 38. The CDR3 sequence is 27 residues long. CDR1 is TSWWSYY and CDR2 is QGS in the germline V gene. CDR3 sequence (DNA): TGTGCTCTTGGGGAACTCCCAATCCCTTTAACGCGGCCGGTTGAAACGGGACTGGGGGATACGCCCGGTAAACTCATCTTT. Its protein product is CALGELPIPLTRPVETGLGDTPGKLIF.

Many counts were recorded for this clone. One junction end disagrees with the germline gene, perhaps due to a read error. The J gene is TRDJ2, the V gene TRDV1; TRDD3 matches at 9 bases. Per germline, CDR1 TSWWSYY and CDR2 QGS. The length of the CDR3 is 21 residues. The CDR3 region has the DNA TGTGCTCTTGGGGAACTCCTTGCCGACTGGGGGAGATCCCCTTTGACAGCACGACTCTTCTTC. This gives the protein CALGELLADWGRSPLTARLFF.

In the case of this clone: TCRdb's protein for this DNA is that of a much larger clone and differs from the translation at residue 3, likely a read error; the protein shown is the DNA translation. The V gene call is TRDV1, and the J gene call is absent; the table's D call of TRDD3 was not tested on the DNA. CDR1 and CDR2 (germline): TSWWSYY, QGS. The CDR3 runs to 21 residues. The CDR3 region is CAPALIGATRTGGVPTKRLIF. CDR3 nucleotide sequence: TGTGCTCCTGCCTTAATAGGGGCTACCCGTACTGGGGGAGTACCCACAAAACGGCTCATCTTT.

This clone has more than one count but fewer than ten. A read error likely explains why the TCRdb protein, taken from a much larger clone, differs from this DNA's translation at residue 16; the protein shown is translated from the DNA. The gene calls are TRDV1 and TRDJ1, with TRDD3 identical over 10 bases. Germline assignment: CDR1 TSWWSYY and CDR2 QGS. The CDR3 length is 20 residues. This CDR3 reads CALGDESLTGDTRSTGKLIF. DNA of the CDR3: TGTGCTCTTGGGGATGAGTCACTTACGGGGGATACGCGTAGCACCGGTAAACTCATCTTT.

On this clone itself: This DNA translates differently at residue 16 from the TCRdb protein, which is that of a much larger clone; a read error is likely, and the protein shown is the DNA's own translation. The gene calls are TRDV1 and TRDJ1; possibly TRDD3 for D (6 bases). The J gene, absent from TCRdb, was called here by matching the DNA to germline. The CDR3 covers 24 residues. From germline, CDR1 is TSWWSYY and CDR2 QGS. V was trimmed by 1 base and J by 0 bases, leaving 36 bases between them. The CDR3, as DNA: TGTGCTCTTGGGGAACGCTCCCACGTCAGGGGTGGGCTGGGGCAACTTCCCTACACCGATAAACTCATCTTT. It translates to CALGERSHVRGGLGQLPYTDKLIF.

The table lists this clone with a few counts. A far larger clone lies a single base away; this is likely a read error. The same CDR3 arises from other DNA sequences in this sample as well. The rearrangement uses TRDV1 and TRDJ1; D gene uncertain. The V gene's germline CDR1 is TSWWSYY and CDR2 QGS. CDR3 length equals 12 residues. Trimming removed 7 bases from V and 9 bases from J, with 15 bases in between. CDR3 sequence: CALVSVDTELIF. The CDR3 nucleotides read TGTGCTCTTGTATCAGTGGACACGGAACTCATCTTT.

This clone was observed a handful of times. Translating this DNA gives a protein that differs at residue 15 from the TCRdb one, which belongs to a much larger clone; a read error is likely, and the protein shown is this translation. The CDR3 reads CALGDRPSRHWGIPTADKLIF. The CDR3 nucleotides read TGTGCTCTTGGGGACCGGCCTTCTCGCCACTGGGGGATACCCACGGCCGATAAACTCATCTTT. The chain combines TRDV1 with TRDJ1, with TRDD3 matching over 12 bases. The J gene, absent from TCRdb, was called here by matching the DNA to germline. Germline V CDR1 and CDR2: TSWWSYY, QGS. The CDR3 contains 21 residues. V was clipped by 3 bases and J by 3 bases; unmatched bases: 20.

At least ten counts were recorded for this clone. The translation of this DNA and the TCRdb protein of a much larger clone differ at residue 12, probably owing to a read error; the protein shown here is translated from the DNA. The V gene is TRDV2, the J gene TRDJ1, with D unclear. The germline V gene has CDR1 GEAIGNYY and CDR2 EKD. CDR3 size: 14 residues. CDR3 residues: CACDSLLNTDKHIF. CDR3 coding DNA: TGTGCCTGTGACTCCTTACTTAACACCGATAAACACATCTTT.

This clone was seen a handful of times. The gene calls are TRDV1 and TRDJ1; D possibly corresponds to TRDD2 (5 bases). TCRdb gives no J gene; it was assigned here by matching the DNA to germline. The CDR3 loop spans 14 amino acids. Trimming cost V 7 bases and J 0 bases, with 12 bases left between them. Germline V lookup: CDR1 TSWWSYY, CDR2 QGS. The CDR3 DNA sequence: TGTGCTCTTGCCTACCTCGTGTACACCGATAAACTCATCTTT. It is translated as CALAYLVYTDKLIF.

This clone was detected many times. This chain joins TRDV2 and TRDJ1; 9 bases align to TRDD3. J was trimmed by 3 bases and V by 2 bases; bases with no gene match: 9. CDR3 length: 16 residues. Looked up from germline, CDR1 is GEAIGNYY and CDR2 is EKD. The CDR3 DNA reads TGTGCCTGTGACATGCTCAACCGGGGGATACCCGATAAACTCATCTTT. As protein: CACDMLNRGIPDKLIF.